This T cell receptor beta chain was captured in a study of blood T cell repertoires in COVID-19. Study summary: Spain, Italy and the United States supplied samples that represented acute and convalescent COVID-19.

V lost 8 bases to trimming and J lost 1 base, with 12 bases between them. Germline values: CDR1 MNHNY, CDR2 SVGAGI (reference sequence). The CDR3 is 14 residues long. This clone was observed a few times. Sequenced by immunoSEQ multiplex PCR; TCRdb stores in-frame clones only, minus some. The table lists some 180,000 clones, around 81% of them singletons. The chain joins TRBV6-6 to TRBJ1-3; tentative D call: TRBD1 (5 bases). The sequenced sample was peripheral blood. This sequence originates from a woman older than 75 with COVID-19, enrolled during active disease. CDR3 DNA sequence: TGTGCCAGCTCCGACAGCAGGTCTGGAAACACCATATATTTT. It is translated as CASSDSRSGNTIYF.